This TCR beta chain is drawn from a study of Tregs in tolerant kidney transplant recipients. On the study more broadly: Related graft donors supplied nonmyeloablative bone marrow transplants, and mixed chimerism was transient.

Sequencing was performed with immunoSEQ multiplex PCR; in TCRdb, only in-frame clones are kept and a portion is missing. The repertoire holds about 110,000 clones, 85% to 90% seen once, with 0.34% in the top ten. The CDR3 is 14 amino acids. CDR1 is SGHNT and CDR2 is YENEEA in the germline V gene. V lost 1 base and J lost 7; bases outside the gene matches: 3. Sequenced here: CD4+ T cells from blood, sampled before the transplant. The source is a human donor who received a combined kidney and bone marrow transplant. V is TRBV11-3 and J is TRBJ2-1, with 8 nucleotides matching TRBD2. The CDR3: CASSLAGGWNEQFF. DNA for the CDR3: TGTGCCAGCAGCTTAGCGGGGGGGTGGAATGAGCAGTTCTTC.